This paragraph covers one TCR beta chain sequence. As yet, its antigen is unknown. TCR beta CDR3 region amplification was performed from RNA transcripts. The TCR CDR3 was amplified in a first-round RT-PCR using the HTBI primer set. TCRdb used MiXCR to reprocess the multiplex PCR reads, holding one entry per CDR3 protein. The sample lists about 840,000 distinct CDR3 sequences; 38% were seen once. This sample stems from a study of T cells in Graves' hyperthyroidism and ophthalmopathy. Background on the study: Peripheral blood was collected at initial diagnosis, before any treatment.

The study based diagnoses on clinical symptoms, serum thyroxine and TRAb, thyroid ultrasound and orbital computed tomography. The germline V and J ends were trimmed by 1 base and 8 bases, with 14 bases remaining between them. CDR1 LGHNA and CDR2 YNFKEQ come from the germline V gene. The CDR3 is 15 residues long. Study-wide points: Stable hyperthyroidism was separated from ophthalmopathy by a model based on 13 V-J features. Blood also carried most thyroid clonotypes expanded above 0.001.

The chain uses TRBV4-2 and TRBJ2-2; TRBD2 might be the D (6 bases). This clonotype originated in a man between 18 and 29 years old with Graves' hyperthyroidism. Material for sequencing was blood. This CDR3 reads CASSQGGLGGGELFF. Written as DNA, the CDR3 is TGTGCCAGCAGCCAAGGAGGTCTCGGGGGAGGGGAGCTGTTTTTT.